The sequence of this T cell receptor beta chain was determined in a study of blood T cell repertoires in COVID-19 (dated by TCRdb to 2020 to 2021). With regard to the full study: The collaborator samples originated in the United States, Italy and Spain and spanned the acute and convalescent phases of COVID-19. The repertoires were released in a freely available public database meant as a resource for research on the immune response to SARS-CoV-2. Where available, HLA class I and class II types were taken from metadata supplied by the sample provider and were not determined by assay-based typing. The sample metadata nearly always contained a de-identified subject ID, COVID-19 status, age in years and sex. The prospective study material was composed of cDNA or gDNA derived from T cells, B-cell-depleted T cells, or PBMCs. Subjects who had been exposed to COVID-19, were actively infected with it, or had recovered from it provided the deeply sampled blood TCRbeta repertoires that made up the dataset. The samples were drawn from the first 160 participants of the ongoing ImmuneRACE study and from over 950 subjects provided by 6 global collaborators. Results and caveats for the whole study, not just this receptor: How much clinical and demographic metadata was included differed by source and by participant, and the metadata was provided uncurated.

The immunoSEQ Assay, a bias-controlled multiplex PCR, was used to amplify TCRbeta CDR3 regions from genomic DNA. Turning to the authors' computational methods: Nucleated cell counts per sample were estimated from amplification of reference gene primers within the assay. To quantify the absolute abundance of each unique TCRbeta CDR3 rearrangement, sequence reads were collapsed and filtered. For each sample, productive Simpson clonality was calculated by taking the square root of Simpson's diversity index across productive rearrangements. The table was pulled from immuneACCESS by TCRdb, which kept in-frame rearrangements only. Such tables lose some clones; where checked, under half of the loss comes from unresolved V genes, and the rest has no known cause. Clone size and the V and J calls come from that table; the DNA yielded D and trimming. The sample table contains 75,000 to 95,000 clones; only one count was recorded for roughly nine tenths of them. The ten largest clones take up approximately 20% of the sample.

To note about this clone: Its recognized antigen is unknown. Qualities for individual bases were not recorded, and no much larger clone is one base off.

V is shortened by 2 bases, J by 6 bases, and the region joining them spans 14 bases. Including the terminal cysteine and phenylalanine, the CDR3 comprises 15 residues. Just the 45-base CDR3 DNA is kept, in frame starting at base 1. CDR1 KGHSH and CDR2 LQKENI are derived from the germline V gene. In Seattle, one collaborating source enrolled patients while the infection was active and tracked those patients longitudinally over the course of disease. Each collaborating institution followed its own protocols to collect whole blood in K2EDTA tubes. Collaborator samples were shipped for TCRbeta analysis as frozen whole blood, isolated PBMCs, or DNA extracted from either sample type.

The V and J segments used are TRBV18 and TRBJ1-5; D gene: possibly TRBD1, on 5 matching bases. The receptor was derived from a woman aged 60 to 75 with COVID-19, enrolled during active disease. The sequenced sample was peripheral blood. The bases are TGTGCCAGCTCACCAGGGGGGTATGACGTTCAGCCCCAGCATTTT. Translation gives CASSPGGYDVQPQHF.